The 17 T cell receptor beta chains below all came from one sample that was sequenced in a study of breast tumors, draining lymph nodes, adjacent tissues. The lymph nodes were axillary draining lymph nodes from breast cancer patients. TCRdb recomputed calls from the multiplex PCR reads with MiXCR, one row per CDR3 protein. The sample yields approximately 90,000 distinct CDR3 sequences, more than 25% seen once. Sample: axillary lymph node tissue. Receptors originate from a female donor with breast cancer. Some clones in this sample may be carry-over from other donors' samples.

This clonotype has at least ten counts. The genes are TRBV7-2 and TRBJ2-5, with D possibly called TRBD1 or TRBD2 (6 bases each). This CDR3 is 13 amino acids long. V shed 1 base and J shed 5 bases, with 8 bases lying between them. Germline CDR1 reads SGHTA; CDR2 reads FQGNSA. DNA of the CDR3: TGTGCCAGCAGCTTAGAAGGGGGGGAGACCCAGTACTTC. It specifies CASSLEGGETQYF. Drawing the rest from reference TRBV7-2 and TRBJ2-5, the complete variable domain is GAGVSQSPSNKVTEKGKDVELRCDPISGHTALYWYRQSLGQGLEFLIYFQGNSAPDKSGLPSDRFSAERTGGSVSTLTIQRTQQEDSAVYLCASSLEGGETQYFGPGTRLLVL.

The chain couples TRBV7-2 to TRBJ2-7; TRBD1 agrees at 11 bases. Trimming cost V 5 bases and J 7 bases; bases outside gene matches: 4. The CDR3 totals 13 residues. The V gene's germline CDR1 is SGHTA and CDR2 FQGNSA. As DNA, the CDR3 is TGTGCCAGCAGCGTGGGACAGGGGGGTGAGCAGTACTTC. This codes for CASSVGQGGEQYF.

V usage is TRBV5-1 and J usage is TRBJ2-7; D unresolved. Trimming stripped 0 bases from V and 6 bases from J, with 10 bases between. Germline CDR1 reads SGHRS; CDR2 reads YFSETQ. The CDR3 is 13 amino acids. CDR3 loop: CASSLAPLAEQYF. In nucleotides, the CDR3 is TGCGCCAGCAGCTTGGCCCCTTTGGCCGAGCAGTACTTC.

Points on this clonotype: Here the CDR3 omits its conserved ending phenylalanine or tryptophan, so a read error is the likely source. The DNA is left out, because the CDR3 cannot be placed on it with certainty; the CDR3 is given as TCRdb lists it. The J gene is TRBJ2-5, the V gene TRBV2; whether TRBD1, the table's D call, matches the DNA was not checked. The CDR3 region is 14 residues in length, termini included. CDR1 and CDR2 (germline): SNHLY, FYNNEI. CDR3: CASNRGGGKEAQDL.

Many counts were recorded for this clonotype. This chain joins TRBV7-6 and TRBJ2-1, with D possibly matching TRBD2 (6 bases). V was cut by 3 bases and J by 0 bases, with 9 bases left in between. This CDR3 spans 15 amino acids. The V gene's germline CDR1 is SGHVS and CDR2 FNYEAQ. The CDR3: CASSFSGSSYNEQFF. The CDR3 DNA reads TGTGCCAGCAGCTTTAGCGGCAGCTCCTACAATGAGCAGTTCTTC.

Concerning this clonotype itself: At one end the junction does not follow the germline gene, possibly because of a read error. The rearrangement links TRBV14 to TRBJ1-2, with 8 nucleotides matching TRBD1. This CDR3 is 14 amino acids long. Looked up from germline, CDR1 is SGHDN and CDR2 is FVKESK. CDR3 coding DNA: TGTGCCAGCTCTCTCGGACAGGGTGGCTATGGCCACACCTTC. As protein: CASSLGQGGYGHTF.

About this clonotype: This may stem from a read error, because a much larger clone lies one nucleotide away. This rearrangement joins TRBV7-8 to TRBJ2-1; maybe TRBD2 (5 bases). Germline CDR1 is SGHVS and CDR2 is FQNEAQ. CDR3 length: 12 residues. V was pared by 7 bases and J by 4 bases, with 8 bases between. The CDR3 coding sequence is TGTGCCAGCATGCGGGTTTACAATGAGCAGTTCTTC. It specifies CASMRVYNEQFF. Full variable domain (missing parts from reference TRBV7-8 and TRBJ2-1): GAGVSQSPRYKVAKRGQDVALRCDPISGHVSLFWYQQALGQGPEFLTYFQNEAQLDKSGLPSDRFFAERPEGSVSTLKIQRTQQEDSAVYLCASMRVYNEQFFGPGTRLTVL.

The chain recombines TRBV7-9 with TRBJ2-1, with D unclear. The CDR3 loop spans 17 amino acids. Trimming left V 5 bases short and J 1 base short, with 18 bases between. The germline V gene has CDR1 SEHNR and CDR2 FQNEAQ (reference sequence). CDR3 sequence reads: CASSPDLWGRSYNEQFF. The DNA of the CDR3 is TGTGCCAGCAGCCCTGATTTATGGGGAAGGTCCTACAATGAGCAGTTCTTC.

With respect to this clonotype: A read error is likely, as this CDR3 ends without the conserved phenylalanine or tryptophan. The CDR3 coding sequence is TGTGCCAGCGGCTTAGATGACAGGGGTTTAGGCTACACCCTC. This encodes CASGLDDRGLGYTL. The chain is built from TRBV7-2 and TRBJ1-2, with TRBD1 matching 8 bases. The CDR3 consists of 14 residues. Germline loops: CDR1 SGHTA, CDR2 FQGNSA.

Turning to this clonotype: This may be a read error: a much more frequent sequence differs by one nucleotide. The J gene is TRBJ2-5, the V gene TRBV20-1; no clear D. CDR3 length: 12 amino acids. The germline V gene has CDR1 DFQATT and CDR2 SNEGSKA (reference sequence). This CDR3 reads CSWTRRTETPYF. For the CDR3, the DNA is TGCAGTTGGACCCGGAGAACAGAGACCCCGTACTTC.

This clonotype was detected ten times or more. This chain uses TRBV20-1 with TRBJ2-5; D might be TRBD2 (6 bases). Germline-derived CDR1 and CDR2 are DFQATT and SNEGSKA (reference sequence). The CDR3 loop spans 12 amino acids. V dropped 6 bases and J dropped 1 base, with 9 bases sitting between them. The CDR3, as DNA: TGCAGTGCCCGGACTACCCAAGAGACCCAGTACTTC. It encodes CSARTTQETQYF.

This clonotype has just a few counts. A much more abundant neighbour one base away suggests this may be a read error. This chain links TRBV20-1 with TRBJ2-7; D perhaps matches TRBD1 (6 bases). The CDR3 runs 11 residues. The V gene's germline CDR1 is DFQATT and CDR2 SNEGSKA (reference sequence). The CDR3 reads CSALDSYEQSF. CDR3 coding DNA: TGCAGTGCTCTGGACAGTTACGAGCAGTCCTTC.

This clonotype has ten or more counts. The chain has TRBV7-9 and TRBJ2-2; D is undetermined. V lost 4 bases and J 6 bases, leaving 15 bases between the germline ends. CDR3 length: 15 residues. Germline CDR1 reads SEHNR; CDR2 reads FQNEAQ (reference sequence). CDR3 loop: CASSYSSGAPGELFF. CDR3 bases: TGTGCCAGCAGCTACTCCTCAGGCGCGCCCGGGGAGCTGTTTTTT.

This clonotype was seen repeatedly, ten times or more. This chain uses TRBV10-3 with TRBJ1-2; 9 bases map to TRBD1. The CDR3 is 14 amino acids. With 7 bases clipped from V and 5 bases from J, the junction kept 8 bases outside the gene matches. Germline CDR1 and CDR2: ENHRY and SYGVKD. In DNA form, the CDR3 reads TGTGCCATCACCGTCGCTGGACAGGGGTATGGCTACACCTTC. Amino acids: CAITVAGQGYGYTF.

The gene calls are TRBV11-3 and TRBJ1-1, with a weak D call TRBD1 (5 bases). Trimming left V 2 bases short and J 12 bases short, with 16 bases between. The CDR3 totals 13 residues. Per the germline V gene, CDR1 is SGHNT and CDR2 is YENEEA. CDR3 region: CASSLRAGGEPFF. The CDR3 nucleotides are TGTGCCAGCAGCTTAAGGGCGGGAGGGGAACCTTTCTTT.

This clonotype has ten or more counts. This chain links TRBV6-2 or TRBV6-3 with TRBJ2-1; D remains unclear. Germline CDR1 reads MNHEY; CDR2 reads SVGEGT. The V gene lost 5 bases and the J gene lost 10 bases, with 9 bases spanning the gap. The CDR3 has 11 amino acids. CDR3: CASSVDWEQFF. The CDR3 DNA sequence: TGTGCCAGCAGTGTTGATTGGGAGCAGTTCTTC.

A remark on this clonotype: A junction end diverges from the germline sequence, so it may reflect a read error. The chain recombines TRBV27 with TRBJ2-4; tentatively, D is TRBD1 (6 bases). Germline V gene data show CDR1 as MNHEY and CDR2 as SMNVEV (reference sequence). CDR3 size: 17 residues. CDR3: CASSYHRERASKTIQYF. CDR3 nucleotide sequence: TGTGCCAGCAGTTACCACAGGGAGAGAGCCTCCAAAACCATTCAGTACTTC.